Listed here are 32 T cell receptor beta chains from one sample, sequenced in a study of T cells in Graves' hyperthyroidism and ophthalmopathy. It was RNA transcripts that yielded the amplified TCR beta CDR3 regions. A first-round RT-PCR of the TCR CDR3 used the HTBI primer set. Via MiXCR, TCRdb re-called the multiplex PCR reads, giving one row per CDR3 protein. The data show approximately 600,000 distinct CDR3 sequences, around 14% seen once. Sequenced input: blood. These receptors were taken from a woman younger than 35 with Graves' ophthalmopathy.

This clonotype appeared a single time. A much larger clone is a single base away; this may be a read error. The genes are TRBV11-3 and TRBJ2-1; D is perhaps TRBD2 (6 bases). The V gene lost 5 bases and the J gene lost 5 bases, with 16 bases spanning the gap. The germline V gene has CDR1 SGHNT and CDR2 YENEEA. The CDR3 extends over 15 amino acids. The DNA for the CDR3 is TGTGCCAGCAGCCAAGGAGGGGCGGCACACAATGAGCAGTTCTTC. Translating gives CASSQGGAAHNEQFF.

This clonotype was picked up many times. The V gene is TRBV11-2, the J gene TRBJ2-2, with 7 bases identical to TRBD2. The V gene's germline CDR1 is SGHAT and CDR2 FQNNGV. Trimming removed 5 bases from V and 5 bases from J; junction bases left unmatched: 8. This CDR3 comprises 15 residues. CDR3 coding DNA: TGTGCCAGCAGCCCCCGACTAGCTCGGACCGGGGAGCTGTTTTTT. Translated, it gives CASSPRLARTGELFF.

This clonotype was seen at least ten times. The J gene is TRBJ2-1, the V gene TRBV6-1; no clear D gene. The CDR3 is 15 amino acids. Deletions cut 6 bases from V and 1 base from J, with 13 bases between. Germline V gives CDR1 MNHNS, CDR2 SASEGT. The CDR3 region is CASSDRTVSYNEQFF. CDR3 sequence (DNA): TGTGCCAGCAGCGACCGGACCGTATCCTACAATGAGCAGTTCTTC.

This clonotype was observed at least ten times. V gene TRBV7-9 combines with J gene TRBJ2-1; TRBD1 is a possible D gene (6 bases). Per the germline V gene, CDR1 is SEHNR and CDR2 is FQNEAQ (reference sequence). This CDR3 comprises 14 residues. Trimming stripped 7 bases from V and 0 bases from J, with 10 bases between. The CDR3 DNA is TGTGCCAGCACATCAGGGGCCTCCTACAATGAGCAGTTCTTC. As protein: CASTSGASYNEQFF.

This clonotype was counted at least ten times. In DNA, the CDR3 is TGCAGTGCTCGACAGGTTACAGATACGCAGTATTTT. Translated: CSARQVTDTQYF. J is TRBJ2-3 and V is TRBV20-1; tentatively, D is TRBD1 (6 bases). CDR3 size: 12 residues. V lost 5 bases to trimming and J lost 3 bases, with 9 bases between them. CDR1 is DFQATT, CDR2 SNEGSKA, per germline (reference sequence).

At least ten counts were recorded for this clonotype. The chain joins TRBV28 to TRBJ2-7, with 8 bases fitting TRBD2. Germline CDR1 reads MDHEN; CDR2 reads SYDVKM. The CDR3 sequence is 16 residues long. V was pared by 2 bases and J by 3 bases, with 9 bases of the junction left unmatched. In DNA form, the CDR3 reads TGTGCCAGCAGTTTAGCCGACAGGCGGGAGGTCTACGAGCAGTACTTC. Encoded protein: CASSLADRREVYEQYF.

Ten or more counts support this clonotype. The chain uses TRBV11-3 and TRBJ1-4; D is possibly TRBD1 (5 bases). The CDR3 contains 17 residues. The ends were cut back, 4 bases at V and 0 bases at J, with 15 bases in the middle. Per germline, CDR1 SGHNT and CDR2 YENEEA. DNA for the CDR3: TGTGCCAGCAGCTCAGGGTACAGTTCCGCAACTAATGAAAAACTGTTTTTT. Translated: CASSSGYSSATNEKLFF.

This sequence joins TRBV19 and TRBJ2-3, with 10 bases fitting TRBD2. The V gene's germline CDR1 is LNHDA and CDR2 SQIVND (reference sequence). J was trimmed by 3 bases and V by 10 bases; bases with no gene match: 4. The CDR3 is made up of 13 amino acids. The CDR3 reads CATTSGTTDTQYF. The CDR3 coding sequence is TGTGCCACCACTAGCGGGACGACAGATACGCAGTATTTT. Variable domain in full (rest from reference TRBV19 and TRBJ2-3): DGGITQSPKYLFRKEGQNVTLSCEQNLNHDAMYWYRQDPGQGLRLIYYSQIVNDFQKGDIAEGYSVSREKKESFPLTVTSAQKNPTAFYLCATTSGTTDTQYFGPGTRLTVL.

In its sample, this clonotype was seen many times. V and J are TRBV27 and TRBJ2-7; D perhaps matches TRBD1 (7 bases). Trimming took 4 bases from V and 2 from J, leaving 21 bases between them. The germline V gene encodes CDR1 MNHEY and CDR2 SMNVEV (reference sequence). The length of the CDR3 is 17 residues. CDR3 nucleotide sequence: TGTGCCAGCAGTTCTCAGGGGGGCGGACGGCGCGCCTACGAGCAGTACTTC. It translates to CASSSQGGGRRAYEQYF.

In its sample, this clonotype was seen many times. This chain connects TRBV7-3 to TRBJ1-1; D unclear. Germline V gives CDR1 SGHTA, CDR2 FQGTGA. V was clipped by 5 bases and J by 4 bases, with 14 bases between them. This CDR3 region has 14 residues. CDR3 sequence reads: CASSQTPGLTEAFF. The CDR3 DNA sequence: TGTGCCAGCAGCCAGACCCCAGGTCTCACTGAAGCTTTCTTT.

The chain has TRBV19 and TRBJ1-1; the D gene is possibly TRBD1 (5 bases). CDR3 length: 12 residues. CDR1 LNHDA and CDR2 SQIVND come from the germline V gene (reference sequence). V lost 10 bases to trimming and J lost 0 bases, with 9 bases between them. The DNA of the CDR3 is TGTGCCACTAGGGGCATGAACACTGAAGCTTTCTTT. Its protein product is CATRGMNTEAFF.

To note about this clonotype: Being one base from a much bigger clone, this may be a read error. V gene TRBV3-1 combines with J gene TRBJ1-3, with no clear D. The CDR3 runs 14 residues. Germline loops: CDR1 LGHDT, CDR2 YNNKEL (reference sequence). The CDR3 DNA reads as TGTGCCAGCGGCCAATCCATCGGCGGAAACACCATATATTTT. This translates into CASGQSIGGNTIYF.

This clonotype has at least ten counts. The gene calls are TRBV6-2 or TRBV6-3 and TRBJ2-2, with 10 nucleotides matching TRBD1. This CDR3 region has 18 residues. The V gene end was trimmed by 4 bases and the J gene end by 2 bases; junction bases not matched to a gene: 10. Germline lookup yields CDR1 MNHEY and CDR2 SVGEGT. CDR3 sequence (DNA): TGTGCCAGCAGTTTTCCTCCCGGGACAGGGGATAACACCGGGGAGCTGTTTTTT. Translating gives CASSFPPGTGDNTGELFF.

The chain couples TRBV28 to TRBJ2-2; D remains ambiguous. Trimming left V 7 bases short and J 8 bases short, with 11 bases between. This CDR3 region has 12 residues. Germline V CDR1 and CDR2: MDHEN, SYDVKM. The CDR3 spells CASTLGAGELFF. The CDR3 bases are TGTGCCAGCACCCTTGGAGCGGGGGAGCTGTTTTTT.

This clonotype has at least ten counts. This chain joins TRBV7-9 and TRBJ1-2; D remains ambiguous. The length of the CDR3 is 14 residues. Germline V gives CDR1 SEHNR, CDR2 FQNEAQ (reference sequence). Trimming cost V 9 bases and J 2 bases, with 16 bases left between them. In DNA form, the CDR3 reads TGTGCCAGTAATACTGACACAGCCAACTATGGCTACACCTTC. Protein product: CASNTDTANYGYTF.

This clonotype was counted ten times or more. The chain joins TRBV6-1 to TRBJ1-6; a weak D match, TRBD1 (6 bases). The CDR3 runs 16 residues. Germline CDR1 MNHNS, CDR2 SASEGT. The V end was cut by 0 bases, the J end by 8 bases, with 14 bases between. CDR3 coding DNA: TGTGCCAGCAGTGAAGCGCTTTCGGGGGGCCATTCACCCCTCCACTTT. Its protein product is CASSEALSGGHSPLHF.

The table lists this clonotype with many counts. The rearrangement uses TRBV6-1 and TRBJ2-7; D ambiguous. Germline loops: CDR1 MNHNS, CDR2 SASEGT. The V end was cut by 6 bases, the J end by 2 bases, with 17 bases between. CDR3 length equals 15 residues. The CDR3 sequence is CASRVQLAGTYEQYF. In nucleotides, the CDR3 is TGTGCCAGCAGGGTACAGTTGGCTGGAACCTACGAGCAGTACTTC.

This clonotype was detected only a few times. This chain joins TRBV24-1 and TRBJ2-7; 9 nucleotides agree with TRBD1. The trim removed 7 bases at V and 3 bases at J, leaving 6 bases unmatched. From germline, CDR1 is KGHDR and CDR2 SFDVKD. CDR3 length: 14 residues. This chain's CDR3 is CATRVTGGFYEQYF. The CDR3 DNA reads TGTGCCACCAGGGTGACAGGGGGTTTCTACGAGCAGTACTTC.

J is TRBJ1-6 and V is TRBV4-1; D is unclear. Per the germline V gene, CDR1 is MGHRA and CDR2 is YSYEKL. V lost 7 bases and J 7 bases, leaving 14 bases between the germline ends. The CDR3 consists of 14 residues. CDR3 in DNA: TGCGCCAGCACCCCACTGGGGAAGAATTCACCCCTCCACTTT. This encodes CASTPLGKNSPLHF.

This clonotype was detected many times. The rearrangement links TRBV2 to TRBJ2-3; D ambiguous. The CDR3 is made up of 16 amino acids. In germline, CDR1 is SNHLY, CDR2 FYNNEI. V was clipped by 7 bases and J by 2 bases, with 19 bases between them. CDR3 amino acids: CASTYVPLGSTDTQYF. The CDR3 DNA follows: TGTGCCAGCACGTACGTCCCTTTAGGTTCCACAGATACGCAGTATTTT.

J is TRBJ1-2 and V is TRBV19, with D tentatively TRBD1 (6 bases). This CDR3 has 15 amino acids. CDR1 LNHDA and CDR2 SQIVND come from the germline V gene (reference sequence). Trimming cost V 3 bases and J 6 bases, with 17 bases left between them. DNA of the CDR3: TGTGCCAGTAGTATCGCCGGGGGCGTCTCAAATGGCTACACCTTC. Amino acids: CASSIAGGVSNGYTF.

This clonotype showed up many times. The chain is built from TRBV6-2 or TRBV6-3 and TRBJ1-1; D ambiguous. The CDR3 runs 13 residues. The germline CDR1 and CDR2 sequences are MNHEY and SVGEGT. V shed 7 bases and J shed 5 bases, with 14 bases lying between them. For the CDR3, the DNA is TGTGCCAGCAATAGCCGCCGGGAGACTGAAGCTTTCTTT. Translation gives CASNSRRETEAFF.

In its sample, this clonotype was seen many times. CDR3 nucleotide sequence: TGTGCCAGCAGCCCAAGCGGACGGAAGGGGGACACTGAAGCTTTCTTT. Amino acids: CASSPSGRKGDTEAFF. The chain employs TRBV7-9 and TRBJ1-1; D might be TRBD1 (6 bases). Looked up from germline, CDR1 is SEHNR and CDR2 is FQNEAQ (reference sequence). The V gene lost 5 bases and the J gene lost 3 bases, with 19 bases spanning the gap. This CDR3 has 16 amino acids.

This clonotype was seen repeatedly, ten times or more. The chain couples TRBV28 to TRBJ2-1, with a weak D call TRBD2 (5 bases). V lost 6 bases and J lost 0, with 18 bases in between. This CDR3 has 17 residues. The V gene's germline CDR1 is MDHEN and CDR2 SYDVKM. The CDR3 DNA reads TGTGCCAGCAGCCCAATCCCATCCGGGGTCTCCTACAATGAGCAGTTCTTC. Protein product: CASSPIPSGVSYNEQFF. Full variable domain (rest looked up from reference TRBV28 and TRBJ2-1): DVKVTQSSRYLVKRTGEKVFLECVQDMDHENMFWYRQDPGLGLRLIYFSYDVKMKEKGDIPEGYSVSREKKERFSLILESASTNQTSMYLCASSPIPSGVSYNEQFFGPGTRLTVL.

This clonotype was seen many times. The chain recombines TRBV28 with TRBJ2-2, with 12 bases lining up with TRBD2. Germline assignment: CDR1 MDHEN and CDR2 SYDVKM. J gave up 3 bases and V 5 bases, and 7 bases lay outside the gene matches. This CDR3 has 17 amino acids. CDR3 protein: CASSPWTSGTDTGELFF. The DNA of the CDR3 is TGTGCCAGCAGTCCCTGGACTAGCGGGACCGACACCGGGGAGCTGTTTTTT.

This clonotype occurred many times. The DNA of the CDR3 is TGTGCCATCAGAGGCTTGGGGCCTGACACTGAAGCTTTCTTT. This gives the protein CAIRGLGPDTEAFF. The genes are TRBV10-3 and TRBJ1-1; D may be TRBD1 (5 bases). CDR3 length: 14 residues. The V end was cut by 6 bases, the J end by 3 bases, with 14 bases between. Germline CDR1 is ENHRY and CDR2 is SYGVKD.

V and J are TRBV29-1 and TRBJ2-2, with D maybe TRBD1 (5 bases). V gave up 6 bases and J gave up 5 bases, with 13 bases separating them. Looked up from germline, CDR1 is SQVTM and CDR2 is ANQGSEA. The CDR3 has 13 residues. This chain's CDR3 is CSVPGFETGELFF. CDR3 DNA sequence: TGCAGCGTCCCAGGGTTTGAGACCGGGGAGCTGTTTTTT.

The DNA for the CDR3 is TGTGCCTGGAGTGGAATGGAAGCACACCCTAATGAAAAACTGTTTTTT. Its protein product is CAWSGMEAHPNEKLFF. V usage is TRBV30 and J usage is TRBJ1-4; unclear D gene. V lost 1 base, J lost 3 bases, and 15 bases lay in between. The CDR3 has 16 amino acids. Germline values: CDR1 GTSNPN, CDR2 SVGIG (reference sequence).

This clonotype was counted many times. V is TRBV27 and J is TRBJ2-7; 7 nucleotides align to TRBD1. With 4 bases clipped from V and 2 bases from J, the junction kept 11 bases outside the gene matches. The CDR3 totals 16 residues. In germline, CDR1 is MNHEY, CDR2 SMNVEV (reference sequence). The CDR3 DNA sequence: TGTGCCAGCAGTTCTACTGGGGACAGACCTACCTACGAGCAGTACTTC. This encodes CASSSTGDRPTYEQYF.

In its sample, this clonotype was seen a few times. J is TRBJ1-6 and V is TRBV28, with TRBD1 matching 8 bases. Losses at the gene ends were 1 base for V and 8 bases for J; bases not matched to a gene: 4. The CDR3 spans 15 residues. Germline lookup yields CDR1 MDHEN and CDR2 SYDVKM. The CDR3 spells CASSLSAGGDSPLHF. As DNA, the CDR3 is TGTGCCAGCAGTTTATCGGCAGGGGGCGATTCACCCCTCCACTTT.

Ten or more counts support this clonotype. For the CDR3, the DNA is TGTGCCAGTAGTAAAACTAGCCTTGGATACAATGAGCAGTTCTTC. Protein: CASSKTSLGYNEQFF. The V and J genes are TRBV19 and TRBJ2-1, with D maybe TRBD2 (6 bases). Germline V lookup: CDR1 LNHDA, CDR2 SQIVND (reference sequence). The ends were cut back, 4 bases at V and 4 bases at J, with 14 bases in the middle. The CDR3 consists of 15 residues.

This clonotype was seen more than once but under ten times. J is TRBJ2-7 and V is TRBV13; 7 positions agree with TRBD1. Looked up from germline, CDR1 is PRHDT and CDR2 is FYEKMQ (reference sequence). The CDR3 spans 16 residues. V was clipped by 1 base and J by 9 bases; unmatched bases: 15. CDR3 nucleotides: TGTGCCAGCAGCTTAGACCCCGGGACAGTGCACAGGGGGCAGTACTTC. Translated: CASSLDPGTVHRGQYF.